One and the same sample provided the 30 T cell receptor beta chains below, sequenced in a study of T cells after yellow fever vaccination. One entry per CDR3 protein, called by TCRdb with MiXCR from the 5' RACE reads. The data contain approximately 250,000 distinct CDR3 sequences, around 4.9% of them singletons. This sample comprised CD4+ T cells sorted from PBMCs, obtained on the day of the yellow fever booster vaccination. The receptors shown here come from a man aged 18 to 30 who received the YFV17D yellow fever vaccine.

The V and J genes are TRBV9 and TRBJ2-6; tentative D call: TRBD1 (5 bases). Trimming left V 3 bases short and J 0 bases short, with 7 bases between. Germline CDR1 and CDR2: SGDLS and YYNGEE. The CDR3 runs 15 residues. The chain's CDR3 is CASSAQGSGANVLTF. CDR3 DNA: TGTGCCAGCAGCGCGCAGGGCTCTGGGGCCAACGTCCTGACTTTC.

V gene TRBV25-1 combines with J gene TRBJ2-3; TRBD1 aligns across 10 bases. The CDR3 totals 14 residues. Germline-derived CDR1 and CDR2 are MGHDK and SYGVNS. J was trimmed by 4 bases and V by 10 bases; bases with no gene match: 8. CDR3 in amino acids: CATTDRGHADTQYF. The CDR3 DNA reads TGTGCCACCACTGACAGGGGGCACGCAGATACGCAGTATTTT.

Ten or more counts support this clonotype. The CDR3 DNA follows: TGTGCCAGCAGTTTCATAAACAGGTTGAACACTGAAGCTTTCTTT. Its translation: CASSFINRLNTEAFF. This chain joins TRBV6-5 and TRBJ1-1; the D gene is possibly TRBD1 (5 bases). Germline V gives CDR1 MNHEY, CDR2 SVGAGI. This CDR3 contains 15 residues. V was clipped by 4 bases and J by 0 bases, with 12 bases between them.

This clonotype was seen many times. The chain employs TRBV28 and TRBJ2-2; TRBD1 or TRBD2 may be the D gene (5 bases each). Germline values: CDR1 MDHEN, CDR2 SYDVKM. V dropped 3 bases and J dropped 8 bases, with 19 bases sitting between them. The CDR3 sequence is 16 residues long. The CDR3 nucleotides read TGTGCCAGCAGTTTGGGCCGGGGCTCGACTTGGGGGGAGCTGTTTTTT. This gives the protein CASSLGRGSTWGELFF.

This sequence joins TRBV7-9 and TRBJ2-5; 11 bases fit TRBD2. The CDR3 runs to 19 residues. Germline V gives CDR1 SEHNR, CDR2 FQNEAQ (reference sequence). V shed 5 bases and J 7 bases; nucleotides not matched to a gene: 21. In DNA form, the CDR3 reads TGTGCCAGCAGCCCTCGGGGAACTAGCGGGGGACTCGTCTTCGGGACCCAGTACTTC. Its protein is CASSPRGTSGGLVFGTQYF.

The J gene is TRBJ1-6, the V gene TRBV2, with TRBD1 matching over 7 bases. CDR1 is SNHLY, CDR2 FYNNEI, per germline. This CDR3 contains 16 residues. V lost 3 bases to trimming and J lost 6 bases; unmatched junction nucleotides: 8. The CDR3: CASSDPRGQSNSPLHF. In DNA form, the CDR3 reads TGTGCCAGCAGTGATCCACGGGGACAGAGTAATTCACCCCTCCACTTT.

The genes are TRBV20-1 and TRBJ1-3; 8 nucleotides align to TRBD1. Germline CDR1 is DFQATT and CDR2 is SNEGSKA (reference sequence). Trimming at V came to 6 bases and at J to 2 bases, leaving 3 bases not matched to a gene. The CDR3 covers 13 residues. The CDR3 DNA follows: TGCAGTGCCACGACAGGGGCTGGAAACACCATATATTTT. It is translated as CSATTGAGNTIYF.

This clonotype was counted at least ten times. The chain carries TRBV28 and TRBJ2-7, with a possible D match to TRBD1 (6 bases). V was shortened by 6 bases and J by 1 base, with 10 bases between the two germline ends. Germline CDR1 reads MDHEN; CDR2 reads SYDVKM. There are 13 residues in the CDR3. As DNA, the CDR3 is TGTGCCAGCAGCCCCGGACAGTCCTACGAGCAGTACGTC. This codes for CASSPGQSYEQYV.

The chain has TRBV7-8 and TRBJ2-1; 8 nucleotides align to TRBD1. CDR3 length: 13 residues. J lost 7 bases, V lost 5 bases, and 4 bases had no gene match. Germline V gives CDR1 SGHVS, CDR2 FQNEAQ. CDR3 sequence reads: CASSGDRGNEQFF. DNA for the CDR3: TGTGCCAGCAGCGGAGACAGGGGTAATGAGCAGTTCTTC.

This clonotype has more than one count but fewer than ten. This chain connects TRBV7-2 to TRBJ2-3, with D tentatively TRBD2 (7 bases). CDR1 and CDR2 (germline): SGHTA, FQGNSA. The V end lost 3 bases, the J end lost 5 bases, and 12 bases lay between the germline ends. This CDR3 comprises 14 residues. Here the CDR3 reads CASSFRGGVDTQYF. The CDR3 DNA reads as TGTGCCAGCAGCTTTAGGGGGGGGGTAGATACGCAGTATTTT.

The genes are TRBV6-6 and TRBJ2-7; D may be TRBD2 (6 bases). Germline-derived CDR1 and CDR2 are MNHNY and SVGAGI (reference sequence). V was pared by 6 bases and J by 0 bases, with 12 bases between. This CDR3 contains 14 residues. This CDR3 is CASSRDSSSYEQYV. The CDR3 coding sequence is TGTGCCAGCAGCCGGGACTCAAGCTCCTACGAGCAGTACGTC.

J is TRBJ1-5 and V is TRBV2; tentatively, D is TRBD1 (5 bases). Germline CDR1 is SNHLY and CDR2 is FYNNEI. The CDR3 totals 13 residues. V lost 7 bases and J 4 bases, leaving 11 bases between the germline ends. In DNA, the CDR3 is TGTGCCAGCAATCGAGAGGGGAATCAGCCCCAGCATTTT. As protein: CASNREGNQPQHF. The full variable domain, with the rest looked up from reference TRBV2 and TRBJ1-5, is EPEVTQTPSHQVTQMGQEVILRCVPISNHLYFYWYRQILGQKVEFLVSFYNNEISEKSEIFDDQFSVERPDGSNFTLKIRSTKLEDSAMYFCASNREGNQPQHFGDGTRLSIL.

Ten or more counts support this clonotype. V and J are TRBV20-1 and TRBJ2-4; 9 bases map to TRBD1. Germline loops: CDR1 DFQATT, CDR2 SNEGSKA (reference sequence). This CDR3 region has 12 residues. The trim removed 5 bases at V and 5 bases at J, leaving 1 base unmatched. In DNA form, the CDR3 reads TGCAGTGCTGGACAGGGGCAAAACATTCAGTACTTC. This encodes CSAGQGQNIQYF.

This chain joins TRBV30 and TRBJ2-1, with 8 bases identical to TRBD2. Germline V lookup: CDR1 GTSNPN, CDR2 SVGIG (reference sequence). V trimming: 3 bases; J trimming: 0 bases; junction bases outside the gene matches: 7. The CDR3 length is 16 residues. This CDR3 reads CAWSRPGLDSYNEQFF. CDR3 in DNA: TGTGCCTGGAGCAGACCGGGACTAGACTCCTACAATGAGCAGTTCTTC.

This chain connects TRBV11-1 to TRBJ2-3; D possibly matches TRBD1 or TRBD2 (5 bases each). This CDR3 is built from 16 residues. With 5 bases removed from V and 6 bases from J, the gap between germline ends came to 21 bases. Germline V lookup: CDR1 SGHAT, CDR2 FQDESV (reference sequence). CDR3 amino acids: CASSLRATREGDTQYF. CDR3 DNA: TGTGCCAGCAGCCTGAGGGCTACACGAGAGGGGGATACGCAGTATTTT.

This clonotype was picked up many times. V usage is TRBV7-6 and J usage is TRBJ2-7; D call uncertain. Trimming cost V 2 bases and J 5 bases, with 7 bases left between them. CDR3 size: 12 residues. Germline values: CDR1 SGHVS, CDR2 FNYEAQ. CDR3 in amino acids: CASSLLGDEQYV. In nucleotides, the CDR3 is TGTGCCAGCAGCTTATTAGGTGACGAGCAGTACGTC.

CDR3 protein: CSAPDRSGNTIYF. For the CDR3, the DNA is TGCAGTGCTCCAGACAGATCTGGAAACACCATATATTTT. The rearrangement uses TRBV20-1 and TRBJ1-3; perhaps TRBD1 as D (5 bases). Germline CDR1 reads DFQATT; CDR2 reads SNEGSKA (reference sequence). V was cut by 5 bases and J by 1 base, with 9 bases left in between. This CDR3 comprises 13 residues.

This clonotype was seen a handful of times. This rearrangement joins TRBV7-2 to TRBJ2-2; 10 bases are shared with TRBD2. The CDR3 consists of 18 residues. Germline V gives CDR1 SGHTA, CDR2 FQGNSA. V was pared by 5 bases and J by 0 bases, with 9 bases of the junction left unmatched. CDR3 amino acids: CASSPRASGGANTGELFF. Here the CDR3 DNA reads TGTGCCAGCAGCCCCAGGGCCAGCGGGGGGGCGAACACCGGGGAGCTGTTTTTT.

This clonotype was seen many times. J is TRBJ2-3 and V is TRBV28; D not certain. Looked up from germline, CDR1 is MDHEN and CDR2 is SYDVKM. V was shortened by 2 bases and J by 6 bases, with 6 bases between the two germline ends. CDR3 length: 12 amino acids. The CDR3 DNA reads as TGTGCCAGCAGTTTAACTCAGGATACGCAGTATTTT. Its translation is CASSLTQDTQYF.

This chain uses TRBV6-2 or TRBV6-3 with TRBJ1-2; the D is unclear. CDR3 length equals 12 residues. V lost 4 bases and J 4 bases, leaving 7 bases between the germline ends. Germline CDR1 is MNHEY and CDR2 is SVGEGT. This CDR3 reads CASSSAGYGYTF. Here the CDR3 DNA reads TGTGCCAGCAGTTCGGCAGGCTATGGCTACACCTTC.

The chain couples TRBV6-6 to TRBJ1-4, with a tentative D call TRBD1 (5 bases). Germline V gives CDR1 MNHNY, CDR2 SVGAGI (reference sequence). The CDR3 is made up of 15 amino acids. Trimming removed 0 bases from V and 8 bases from J, with 13 bases in between. Here the CDR3 DNA reads TGTGCCAGCAGTTACTCCCGTCAGGGACGGGAAAAACTGTTTTTT. This gives the protein CASSYSRQGREKLFF.

The chain uses TRBV30 and TRBJ2-4, with 7 bases aligning to TRBD1. V was pared by 5 bases and J by 6 bases, with 4 bases of the junction left unmatched. The CDR3 totals 12 residues. Germline V gives CDR1 GTSNPN, CDR2 SVGIG (reference sequence). The CDR3 nucleotides read TGTGCCTGGGACCGGGACAGAAACATTCAGTACTTC. It codes for CAWDRDRNIQYF.

The chain recombines TRBV7-9 with TRBJ2-3; D remains unclear. The V end lost 5 bases, the J end lost 7 bases, and 22 bases lay between the germline ends. Looked up from germline, CDR1 is SEHNR and CDR2 is FQNEAQ (reference sequence). The CDR3 is made up of 16 amino acids. CDR3 loop: CASSARGGHGGNTQYF. CDR3 sequence (DNA): TGTGCCAGCAGCGCCCGCGGTGGGCACGGCGGAAATACGCAGTATTTT.

This clonotype occurred a few times. The chain is built from TRBV7-9 and TRBJ1-3; no clear D gene. The germline V and J ends were trimmed by 3 bases and 7 bases, with 4 bases remaining between them. The CDR3 sequence is 11 residues long. CDR1 is SEHNR, CDR2 FQNEAQ, per germline (reference sequence). The CDR3 DNA follows: TGTGCCAGCAGCTTGGTTAACACCATATATTTT. It translates to CASSLVNTIYF.

At least ten counts were recorded for this clonotype. V gene TRBV12-3 or TRBV12-4 combines with J gene TRBJ2-2, with D uncertain. Trimming shortened V by 3 bases and J by 3 bases, and 8 bases separated the two germline ends. This CDR3 is built from 14 residues. The CDR3 region is CASSLGEDTGELFF. The CDR3 DNA reads as TGTGCCAGCAGTTTGGGCGAGGACACCGGGGAGCTGTTTTTT.

This clonotype was observed many times. V and J are TRBV28 and TRBJ1-1, with D uncertain. CDR1 and CDR2 (germline): MDHEN, SYDVKM. There are 14 residues in the CDR3. V lost 3 bases and J lost 0, with 8 bases in between. CDR3 nucleotides: TGTGCCAGCAGTTTGGGCAGTATGAACACTGAAGCTTTCTTT. It specifies CASSLGSMNTEAFF.

The chain employs TRBV19 and TRBJ2-5; the D is unclear. Trimming pared 6 bases from V and 2 bases from J, leaving 16 bases between. The CDR3 runs to 15 residues. The germline CDR1 and CDR2 sequences are LNHDA and SQIVND (reference sequence). The CDR3, as DNA: TGTGCCAGTAGCTTAGGCGGCCCTCTGCAAGAGACCCAGTACTTC. This codes for CASSLGGPLQETQYF.

The chain couples TRBV7-8 to TRBJ1-4; D is perhaps TRBD1 (5 bases). This CDR3 is 18 amino acids long. V gave up 0 bases and J gave up 5 bases, with 19 bases separating them. In germline, CDR1 is SGHVS, CDR2 FQNEAQ. The chain's CDR3 is CASSLASRVGSLNEKLFF. CDR3 sequence (DNA): TGTGCCAGCAGCTTAGCGTCCAGGGTTGGATCCCTAAATGAAAAACTGTTTTTT. Looking up the rest from reference TRBV7-8 and TRBJ1-4 gives the full variable domain: GAGVSQSPRYKVAKRGQDVALRCDPISGHVSLFWYQQALGQGPEFLTYFQNEAQLDKSGLPSDRFFAERPEGSVSTLKIQRTQQEDSAVYLCASSLASRVGSLNEKLFFGSGTQLSVL.

V gene TRBV19 combines with J gene TRBJ2-3; D might be TRBD2 (5 bases). V dropped 3 bases and J dropped 4 bases, with 14 bases sitting between them. Per the germline V gene, CDR1 is LNHDA and CDR2 is SQIVND (reference sequence). CDR3 length: 15 amino acids. The DNA of the CDR3 is TGTGCCAGTAGTATGATCCGAGGGTGGTCAGATACGCAGTATTTT. Translation: CASSMIRGWSDTQYF.

Many counts were recorded for this clonotype. The chain is built from TRBV10-3 and TRBJ2-1; D might be TRBD1 (6 bases). V lost 0 bases, J lost 6 bases, and 15 bases lay in between. This CDR3 has 16 residues. Per the germline V gene, CDR1 is ENHRY and CDR2 is SYGVKD. In nucleotides, the CDR3 is TGTGCCATCAGTGAGTCGGGTCAGGGGACCCCCAATGAGCAGTTCTTC. Translating it yields CAISESGQGTPNEQFF.